The sequence of this TCR beta chain was determined in a study of PD-1 blockade in classical Hodgkin lymphoma. Overall study context: Nivolumab 3 mg/kg was given intravenously every 2 weeks.

Germline V gives CDR1 MNHEY, CDR2 SVGAGI. The ends lost 0 bases at V and 4 bases at J; junction bases unmatched: 4. CDR3 size: 15 residues. The repertoire was sequenced with immunoSEQ multiplex PCR; TCRdb's copy has only in-frame clones and lacks some. The table lists about 97,000 clones, over 80% of them singletons. All trial patients relapsed after autologous stem cell transplantation. Findings and limits, study-wide: Complete responders matched newly diagnosed patients in baseline diversity. CD4+ but not CD8+ TCR diversity rose significantly by C4D1.

In regard to this clone: What it recognizes is unknown.

The sequence was collected from a human donor with classical Hodgkin lymphoma. Sequencing was performed on peripheral blood mononuclear cells (PBMCs), taken at baseline. This chain connects TRBV6-5 to TRBJ2-7; 9 bases line up with TRBD1. The CDR3 loop is CASSYSTGGGYEQYF. CDR3 coding DNA: TGTGCCAGCAGTTACTCGACAGGGGGTGGGTACGAGCAGTACTTC.